The rows below give T cell receptor beta chains drawn from one sample of a study of OX40 agonist ivuxolimab in advanced cancers. Assay used: immunoSEQ multiplex PCR; TCRdb lists only in-frame clones, some missing. The sample lists fewer than 80,000 clones; roughly nine tenths were seen once. This sample comprised CD4+ or CD8+ T cells sorted from blood, obtained in a trial of the OX40 agonist ivuxolimab. The receptors were sampled from an adult with an advanced solid tumor such as melanoma, head and neck, liver or kidney cancer. Each CDR3 is given with its conserved first and last residue. D genes are given only for firm matches. Size is omitted from some rows. Given values are once, few, many or a class for expanded clones.

j_call: TRBJ2-7
clone_size: once
d_call: TRBD2
v_call: TRBV28
cdr3_aa: CASSGASGRERYEQYF
cdr3_nt: TGTGCCAGCAGTGGGGCTAGCGGGAGAGAGCGGTACGAGCAGTACTTC

j_call: TRBJ1-3
clone_size: NA
d_call: TRBD1
v_call: TRBV5-6
cdr3_aa: CASSLRQGGFSGNTIYF
cdr3_nt: TGTGCCAGCAGCTTAAGGCAGGGGGGCTTCTCTGGAAACACCATATATTTT

j_call: TRBJ2-5
clone_size: NA
d_call: NA
v_call: TRBV15
cdr3_aa: CATSSGSILETQYF
cdr3_nt: TGTGCCACCAGCAGTGGGTCGATTCTAGAGACCCAGTACTTC

j_call: TRBJ1-1
clone_size: few
d_call: NA
v_call: TRBV19
cdr3_aa: CASSISGLNTEAFF
cdr3_nt: TGTGCCAGTAGTATCTCCGGACTGAACACTGAAGCTTTCTTT

j_call: TRBJ2-1
clone_size: NA
d_call: NA
v_call: TRBV9
cdr3_aa: CASSVGSLAADNEQFF
cdr3_nt: TGTGCCAGCAGCGTAGGGTCCCTAGCAGCTGACAATGAGCAGTTCTTC

j_call: TRBJ2-7
clone_size: NA
d_call: TRBD1
v_call: TRBV7-4
cdr3_aa: CASSSSNPGTASSYEQYF
cdr3_nt: TGTGCCAGCAGCTCAAGCAACCCTGGGACAGCATCCTCCTACGAGCAGTACTTC

j_call: TRBJ2-5
clone_size: NA
d_call: TRBD2
v_call: TRBV18
cdr3_aa: CASSPRRTSGSGETQYF
cdr3_nt: TGTGCCAGCTCACCACGGAGGACTAGCGGGAGTGGGGAGACCCAGTACTTC

j_call: TRBJ1-1
clone_size: many
d_call: NA
v_call: TRBV6-5
cdr3_aa: CASSYSGGGEAFF
cdr3_nt: TGTGCCAGCAGTTACAGCGGGGGCGGGGAAGCTTTCTTT

j_call: TRBJ2-7
clone_size: NA
d_call: TRBD2
v_call: TRBV27
cdr3_aa: CASSFPRGGGTYYEQYF
cdr3_nt: TGTGCCAGCAGTTTCCCTCGAGGCGGGGGAACCTACTACGAGCAGTACTTC

j_call: TRBJ2-7
clone_size: NA
d_call: TRBD1
v_call: TRBV5-1
cdr3_aa: CASNLQGASRSEQYF
cdr3_nt: TGCGCCAGCAACCTTCAGGGGGCAAGCCGTAGCGAGCAGTACTTC

j_call: TRBJ2-1
clone_size: NA
d_call: TRBD2
v_call: TRBV6-4
cdr3_aa: CASSDSTVGLAGDLKQFF
cdr3_nt: TGTGCCAGCAGTGACTCCACGGTTGGGTTAGCGGGAGACCTCAAGCAGTTCTTC

j_call: TRBJ2-7
clone_size: NA
d_call: NA
v_call: TRBV30
cdr3_aa: CAWNSPGLPSYEQYF
cdr3_nt: TGTGCCTGGAACTCCCCGGGACTTCCCTCCTACGAGCAGTACTTC

j_call: TRBJ2-7
clone_size: NA
d_call: NA
v_call: TRBV5-1
cdr3_aa: CASSLTGSYEQYF
cdr3_nt: TGCGCCAGCAGCCTAACCGGGTCCTACGAGCAGTACTTC

j_call: TRBJ2-5
clone_size: NA
d_call: NA
v_call: TRBV20-1
cdr3_aa: CSASSPGTQYF
cdr3_nt: TGCAGTGCTAGTAGCCCGGGGACCCAGTACTTC

j_call: TRBJ2-1
clone_size: NA
d_call: TRBD2
v_call: TRBV5-1
cdr3_aa: CASSSLAGGPNNEQFF
cdr3_nt: TGCGCCAGCAGCTCCCTAGCGGGAGGGCCAAACAATGAGCAGTTCTTC

j_call: TRBJ2-2
clone_size: NA
d_call: NA
v_call: TRBV2
cdr3_aa: CARSLGMSSGELFF
cdr3_nt: TGTGCCAGGTCCTTGGGGATGTCGAGCGGGGAGCTGTTTTTT

j_call: TRBJ1-5
clone_size: NA
d_call: NA
v_call: TRBV6-6
cdr3_aa: CASSYLTGWSNQPQHF
cdr3_nt: TGTGCCAGCAGTTACCTAACAGGGTGGAGCAATCAGCCCCAGCATTTT

j_call: TRBJ1-4
clone_size: NA
d_call: NA
v_call: TRBV7-8
cdr3_aa: CASSLGQIATNEKLFF
cdr3_nt: TGTGCCAGCAGCTTAGGACAGATCGCAACTAATGAAAAACTGTTTTTT

j_call: TRBJ1-5
clone_size: NA
d_call: NA
v_call: TRBV6-1
cdr3_aa: CASKGSSNQPQHF
cdr3_nt: TGTGCCAGCAAAGGGAGTAGCAATCAGCCCCAGCATTTT

j_call: TRBJ1-5
clone_size: NA
d_call: NA
v_call: TRBV7-9
cdr3_aa: CASSSDGGNQPQHF
cdr3_nt: TGTGCCAGCAGCTCTGACGGGGGCAATCAGCCCCAGCATTTT

j_call: TRBJ1-2
clone_size: NA
d_call: NA
v_call: TRBV6-1
cdr3_aa: CASSTTALGVYGYTF
cdr3_nt: TGTGCCAGCAGTACAACAGCCCTCGGGGTCTATGGCTACACCTTC

j_call: TRBJ2-1
clone_size: NA
d_call: TRBD2
v_call: TRBV5-4
cdr3_aa: CASSSSGLAGVGNEQFF
cdr3_nt: TGTGCCAGCAGCTCATCGGGACTAGCGGGAGTAGGCAATGAGCAGTTCTTC

j_call: TRBJ2-1
clone_size: NA
d_call: TRBD2
v_call: TRBV5-1
cdr3_aa: CASSRTSGRADQFF
cdr3_nt: TGCGCCAGCAGCCGGACTAGCGGGAGGGCAGACCAGTTCTTC

j_call: TRBJ2-6
clone_size: NA
d_call: NA
v_call: TRBV7-8
cdr3_aa: CASSPRATGANVLTF
cdr3_nt: TGTGCCAGCAGCCCAAGAGCAACCGGGGCCAACGTCCTGACTTTC

j_call: TRBJ2-7
clone_size: NA
d_call: NA
v_call: TRBV27
cdr3_aa: CASSFAPSSYEQYF
cdr3_nt: TGTGCCAGCAGTTTTGCGCCTAGCTCCTACGAGCAGTACTTC

j_call: TRBJ1-5
clone_size: NA
d_call: TRBD1
v_call: TRBV6-6
cdr3_aa: CASRLTGGYSNQPQHF
cdr3_nt: TGTGCCAGCAGATTGACAGGGGGTTATAGCAATCAGCCCCAGCATTTT

j_call: TRBJ2-5
clone_size: NA
d_call: TRBD1
v_call: TRBV18
cdr3_aa: CASSPGTGPETQYF
cdr3_nt: TGTGCCAGCTCACCTGGGACAGGCCCAGAGACCCAGTACTTC

j_call: TRBJ2-3
clone_size: NA
d_call: NA
v_call: TRBV19
cdr3_aa: CASSMGLGGTDTQYF
cdr3_nt: TGTGCCAGTAGTATGGGGCTAGGAGGGACAGATACGCAGTATTTT

j_call: TRBJ2-5
clone_size: NA
d_call: NA
v_call: TRBV4-1
cdr3_aa: CASSQEGAGRVETQYF
cdr3_nt: TGCGCCAGCAGCCAAGAGGGGGCAGGGCGAGTGGAGACCCAGTACTTC

j_call: TRBJ1-6
clone_size: NA
d_call: TRBD1
v_call: TRBV7-9
cdr3_aa: CASRQGQPGNPLHF
cdr3_nt: TGTGCCAGCAGACAGGGACAGCCTGGAAACCCCCTCCACTTT

j_call: TRBJ2-1
clone_size: NA
d_call: NA
v_call: TRBV25-1
cdr3_aa: CASANLLDEQFF
cdr3_nt: TGTGCCAGCGCCAACCTCCTTGATGAGCAGTTCTTC

j_call: TRBJ2-2
clone_size: NA
d_call: NA
v_call: TRBV5-6
cdr3_aa: CASSLLPNPSPGELFF
cdr3_nt: TGTGCCAGCAGCTTGCTACCAAACCCCTCGCCGGGGGAGCTGTTTTTT

j_call: TRBJ1-1
clone_size: NA
d_call: TRBD1
v_call: TRBV7-2
cdr3_aa: CASSLGQRNTEAFF
cdr3_nt: TGTGCCAGCAGCTTGGGACAGAGGAACACTGAAGCTTTCTTT

j_call: TRBJ2-3
clone_size: NA
d_call: TRBD2
v_call: TRBV10-3
cdr3_aa: CAISGTSSTDTQYF
cdr3_nt: TGTGCCATCAGTGGGACTAGCAGCACAGATACGCAGTATTTT